This T cell receptor beta chain derives from a study of a mutant IDH1 vaccine in newly diagnosed glioma. Study-level information: Treatment recipients were approximately 60% male and around 38% female, and their mean age was approximately 43 years. Standard pretreatment was either radiotherapy, temozolomide, or, for most, radiochemotherapy with temozolomide. General study findings and limits: Apparently unrelated to pseudoprogression were changes in the top peripheral T cell clonotypes.

As to this clone: Its antigen remains unidentified.

Profiling relied on immunoSEQ multiplex PCR, and the TCRdb table lists in-frame clones only, not all of them. The sample has 55,000 to 70,000 clones, 80% to 90% seen once. Time point indicated: baseline, week 1 (first vaccination visit). Treatment specified: pre-vaccination baseline after standard-of-care therapy. Newly diagnosed WHO grade 3 or 4 IDH1-mutant, ATRX-lost astrocytomas were identified in the donors. The germline V gene has CDR1 MNHEY and CDR2 SVGAGI. V shed 3 bases and J shed 5 bases, with 7 bases lying between them. The CDR3 totals 12 residues. The chain recombines TRBV6-5 with TRBJ2-5; D ambiguous. This receptor was identified in a young man with glioma. The material sequenced was PBMCs, taken from a glioma patient treated with radiotherapy, temozolomide or both. The CDR3 spells CASSYGGETQYF. The CDR3 region has the DNA TGTGCCAGCAGTTATGGTGGGGAGACCCAGTACTTC.